What follows are 13 T cell receptor beta chains derived from one specimen sequenced in a study of cytotoxic CD8 clonotypes in ibrutinib-treated CLL. Clones were read by immunoSEQ multiplex PCR, and TCRdb kept only the in-frame ones, dropping some. The sample consists of 250,000 or so clones, 70% of them appearing once. Source: PBMCs, taken after 24 months of ibrutinib treatment. The receptors originated from a human donor with chronic lymphocytic leukemia.

The CDR3 sequence is CASRSRDRIFYEQYF. In nucleotides, the CDR3 is TGTGCCAGCAGATCCCGGGACCGCATTTTCTACGAGCAGTACTTC. The chain employs TRBV28 and TRBJ2-7; D might be TRBD1 or TRBD2, each matching 5 bases. The CDR3 runs 15 residues. V was clipped by 6 bases and J by 3 bases, with 18 bases between them. Germline CDR1 is MDHEN and CDR2 is SYDVKM.

The chain links TRBV21-1 to TRBJ2-1; TRBD2 reflects the table's D call only, with no check against the DNA. TRBV21-1 is an annotated pseudogene. CDR3 size: 16 residues. The CDR3 loop is CASSKDGPGSYNEQFF. In DNA, the CDR3 is TGTGCCAGCAGCAAAGATGGCCCGGGGTCCTACAATGAGCAGTTCTTC.

The chain joins TRBV27 to TRBJ1-1, with 7 nucleotides matching TRBD1. Trimming removed 4 bases from V and 1 base from J; junction bases left unmatched: 12. CDR1 and CDR2 from the germline V gene are MNHEY and SMNVEV (reference sequence). The CDR3 spans 17 residues. The CDR3 nucleotides read TGTGCCAGCAGTTCCGCACAGGGGAGGGAGACGAACACTGAAGCTTTCTTT. Translation gives CASSSAQGRETNTEAFF.

V usage is TRBV4-3 and J usage is TRBJ2-1; 7 bases agree with TRBD2. Germline CDR1 and CDR2: LGHNA and YSLEER. The CDR3 runs 16 residues. The V segment lost 0 bases and the J segment 3 bases; nucleotides outside the gene matches: 5. CDR3 protein: CASSQDGGSLYNEQFF. As DNA, the CDR3 is TGCGCCAGCAGCCAAGACGGCGGGAGTCTCTACAATGAGCAGTTCTTC.

A single count supports this clone. V and J are TRBV2 and TRBJ1-1; D remains ambiguous. Trimming left V 4 bases short and J 8 bases short, with 8 bases between. Germline CDR1 SNHLY, CDR2 FYNNEI. The CDR3 covers 11 residues. CDR3 nucleotide sequence: TGTGCCAGCAGTGTCTCCGGCGAAGCTTTCTTT. As protein: CASSVSGEAFF.

This sequence joins TRBV9 and TRBJ2-1; D is undetermined. The V gene's germline CDR1 is SGDLS and CDR2 YYNGEE. The CDR3 spans 11 residues. The V and J ends lost 2 bases and 10 bases respectively, with 7 bases between them. CDR3 loop: CASSVSQEQFF. The CDR3 DNA reads TGTGCCAGCAGCGTTTCGCAGGAGCAGTTCTTC.

V usage is TRBV27 and J usage is TRBJ1-1; D is undetermined. V lost 6 bases and J lost 0, with 11 bases in between. The CDR3 length is 14 residues. Germline V gives CDR1 MNHEY, CDR2 SMNVEV (reference sequence). CDR3 loop: CASRSPGMNTEAFF. The CDR3 DNA is TGTGCCAGCAGGTCGCCTGGGATGAACACTGAAGCTTTCTTT.

This rearrangement joins TRBV5-1 to TRBJ2-6; D remains ambiguous. This CDR3 has 13 amino acids. CDR1 SGHRS and CDR2 YFSETQ come from the germline V gene. V was pared by 4 bases and J by 2 bases, with 4 bases between. The CDR3, as DNA: TGCGCCAGCAGCGAGACTGGGGCCAACGTCCTGACTTTC. Residues: CASSETGANVLTF.

The chain couples TRBV27 to TRBJ2-7; D is unresolved. CDR3 size: 14 residues. Trimming left V 6 bases short and J 0 bases short, with 12 bases between. CDR1 and CDR2 from the germline V gene are MNHEY and SMNVEV (reference sequence). CDR3 amino acids: CASRPSSFSYEQYF. CDR3 in DNA: TGTGCCAGCAGGCCATCCTCGTTCTCCTACGAGCAGTACTTC.

This chain joins TRBV9 and TRBJ2-1; the D call may be TRBD1 or TRBD2 (5 bases each). The CDR3 runs to 13 residues. In germline, CDR1 is SGDLS, CDR2 YYNGEE. V was shortened by 3 bases and J by 9 bases, with 13 bases between the two germline ends. This CDR3 reads CASSAGTFSEQFF. CDR3 nucleotides: TGTGCCAGCAGCGCCGGGACCTTCAGTGAGCAGTTCTTC. Together with reference TRBV9 and TRBJ2-1, the CDR3 gives the full variable domain: DSGVTQTPKHLITATGQRVTLRCSPRSGDLSVYWYQQSLDQGLQFLIQYYNGEERAKGNILERFSAQQFPDLHSELNLSSLELGDSALYFCASSAGTFSEQFFGPGTRLTVL.

The V call is TRBV9, the J call TRBJ2-1, with 13 bases lining up with TRBD2. CDR1 is SGDLS, CDR2 YYNGEE, per germline. The CDR3 runs to 16 residues. The J segment lost 5 bases and the V segment lost 3 bases, leaving 5 bases of the junction unmatched. In nucleotides, the CDR3 is TGTGCCAGCAGCGGACTAGCGGGAGGACGGGACAATGAGCAGTTCTTC. It specifies CASSGLAGGRDNEQFF.

The chain has TRBV6-1 and TRBJ2-7; D is possibly TRBD1 or TRBD2 (6 bases each). This CDR3 is 14 amino acids long. The V and J ends lost 6 bases and 2 bases respectively, with 14 bases between them. From germline, CDR1 is MNHNS and CDR2 SASEGT. In nucleotides, the CDR3 is TGTGCCAGCAGCTCGCGGGACACCACCTACGAGCAGTACTTC. This codes for CASSSRDTTYEQYF.

With regard to this clone: Different DNA sequences within this sample yield the same CDR3. The chain joins TRBV30 to TRBJ1-1, with D possibly matching TRBD1 (5 bases). Between the trimmed V and J ends, which lost 0 bases and 3 bases, there was a span of 8 bases. The CDR3 consists of 13 residues. CDR1 and CDR2 from the germline V gene are GTSNPN and SVGIG (reference sequence). CDR3 in amino acids: CAWSVQGDTEAFF. Here the CDR3 DNA reads TGTGCCTGGAGTGTCCAGGGTGACACTGAAGCTTTCTTT.